Sequencing of this TCR beta chain was carried out in a study of CD8+ T cells in alopecia areata. Overall study findings and caveats: Alopecia totalis/universalis scalp especially showed more expanded CD8+ clones than normal scalp.

This CDR3 comprises 16 residues. The ends were cut back, 4 bases at V and 5 bases at J, with 18 bases in the middle. The germline V gene has CDR1 SGHTA and CDR2 FQGNSA. RNA extraction was followed by reverse transcription into cDNA, which acted as the sequencing template. Some clones are missing from TCRdb's copy, which holds only in-frame ones; the method was immunoSEQ multiplex PCR. The data show hundreds of thousands of clones, with roughly 63% seen just once and 0.75% to 0.95% held by the top ten. This clone has just a few counts. Its antigen remains unidentified. Specified treatment: oral pan-JAK inhibitor, 5-10 mg twice daily.

This TCR came from a human donor with alopecia areata. The chain joins TRBV7-2 to TRBJ2-1, with D unclear. The sample in question was CD4+ T cells sorted from blood, obtained at approximately week 52, from a patient treated with tofacitinib. Written as DNA, the CDR3 is TGTGCCAGCAGCTCTAGGGTCCTGAACGGTCACAATGAGCAGTTCTTC. Amino acid sequence: CASSSRVLNGHNEQFF.